This TCR beta chain emerged from a study of T-cell reconstitution after alpha-beta-depleted transplantation in children. At least ten counts were recorded for this clonotype. Its antigen remains unknown. Whole-study findings and limits: Where some patients showed high TCRbeta diversity at day 60, it came from recipient T cells and thymic progenitors that had survived. Approximately two months post-transplant, alpha-beta T cells reportedly originated from several hundred expanded graft clones. At one year after transplant, newly produced T cells mostly accounted for T-cell counts and diversity.

Preparation of the TCRbeta library involved a method that used unique molecular identifiers. TCRdb fed the PCR reads into MiXCR, producing one record per CDR3 protein. The top ten clones hold 28% of a sample with 200,000 to 250,000 distinct CDR3 sequences, approximately 10% of them seen once. The TCR sequence derives from a child in the first two years of life with acute myeloid leukemia, due to receive a stem cell transplant. This specimen consisted of PBMCs, obtained before TCRalphabeta/CD19-depleted stem cell transplant.

This CDR3 is CASSSSLAGAPDTQYF. CDR3 in DNA: TGTGCCAGCAGTTCCTCTCTAGCGGGGGCTCCAGATACGCAGTATTTT. The V and J genes are TRBV28 and TRBJ2-3; 10 positions match TRBD2. The CDR3 contains 16 residues. With V trimmed by 4 bases and J by 4 bases, 8 bases remained unmatched. Germline CDR1 MDHEN, CDR2 SYDVKM. The full variable domain, completed using reference TRBV28 and TRBJ2-3, is DVKVTQSSRYLVKRTGEKVFLECVQDMDHENMFWYRQDPGLGLRLIYFSYDVKMKEKGDIPEGYSVSREKKERFSLILESASTNQTSMYLCASSSSLAGAPDTQYFGPGTRLTVL.